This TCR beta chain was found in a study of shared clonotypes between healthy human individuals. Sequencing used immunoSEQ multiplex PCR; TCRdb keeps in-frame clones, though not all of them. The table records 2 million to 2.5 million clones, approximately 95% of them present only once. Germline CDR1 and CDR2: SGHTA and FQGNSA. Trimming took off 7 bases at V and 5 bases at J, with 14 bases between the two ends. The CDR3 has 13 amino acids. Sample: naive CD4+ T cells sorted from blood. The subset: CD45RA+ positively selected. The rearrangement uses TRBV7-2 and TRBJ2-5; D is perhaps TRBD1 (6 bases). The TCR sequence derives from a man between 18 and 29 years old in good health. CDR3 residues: CASTQGRKETQYF. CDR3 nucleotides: TGTGCCAGCACCCAGGGGCGCAAGGAGACCCAGTACTTC.